Listed below are T cell receptor beta chains from one sample, sequenced in a study of glioma-infiltrating T cells after dendritic cell vaccination. TCRdb keeps only in-frame clones here, not all; method: immunoSEQ multiplex PCR. The sample lists 50,000 to 65,000 clones; more than 75% were seen once. The starting material was blood, obtained after dendritic cell vaccination. These receptors all come from a human donor with glioblastoma. Each CDR3 is given with its conserved first and last residue. Each record gives: V gene, clone size, J gene, D gene, CDR3 DNA, CDR3 protein. D genes are given only for firm matches. Some rows mark clone size as missing; the rest say once, few, many or name a class of expanded clone.

TRBV4-2,-,TRBJ2-3,TRBD2,TGTGCCAGCAGCCAAGTGAGCGGGAGTAGCACAGATACGCAGTATTTT,CASSQVSGSSTDTQYF
TRBV19,-,TRBJ1-1,-,TGTGCCAGCCCCCCGAGTCGGACTTCTTCGGGGGGTTTGGACACTGAAGCTTTCTTT,CASPPSRTSSGGLDTEAFF
TRBV19,-,TRBJ2-7,-,TGTGCCAGTAGTAGGTACTCAGGGGACAACTACGAGCAGTACTTC,CASSRYSGDNYEQYF
TRBV14,-,TRBJ1-6,-,TGTGCCAGCAGCCCATCGCCGGGACACCCTAGGGCTTATTGGTCCTATAATTCACCCCTCCACTTT,CASSPSPGHPRAYWSYNSPLHF
TRBV4-2,-,TRBJ1-4,-,TGTGCCAGCAGCCAAGTCCTAGGGGTTGCAACTAATGAAAAACTGTTTTTT,CASSQVLGVATNEKLFF
TRBV19,-,TRBJ2-2,-,TGTGCCAGTAGCTCCCTCCTGGTGGGGGGGAACACCGGGGAGCTGTTTTTT,CASSSLLVGGNTGELFF
TRBV7-9,-,TRBJ2-3,TRBD2,TGTGCCAGCAGCTTAGGGGCCGGGGGGGCCTCAGATACGCAGTATTTT,CASSLGAGGASDTQYF
TRBV25-1,-,TRBJ2-7,-,TGTGCCAGCAGTGAAGGCACTTCAGGAGGCGAGCAGTACTTC,CASSEGTSGGEQYF
TRBV27,-,TRBJ2-5,TRBD2,TGTGCCAGCAGGGGGGGGTGGGGGGATAGGGAGACCCAGTACTTC,CASRGGWGDRETQYF
TRBV4-3,few,TRBJ1-2,TRBD1,TGCGCCAGCAGCCACCGACAGGGAGATGGCTACACCTTC,CASSHRQGDGYTF
TRBV10-3,-,TRBJ1-1,TRBD1,TGTGCCATCAGTGCTGACAGGGGCCGGGGCACTGAAGCTTTCTTT,CAISADRGRGTEAFF
TRBV29-1,-,TRBJ2-7,TRBD2,TGCAGCGTTGTCAGTAGCGGGGGCACCTACGAGCAGTACTTC,CSVVSSGGTYEQYF
TRBV5-1,-,TRBJ2-7,-,TGCGCCAGCAGCCTTAGCACCCCCTACGAGCAGTACTTC,CASSLSTPYEQYF
TRBV5-8,-,TRBJ1-1,TRBD1,TGTGCCAGCAGGGCAGGGGGCAGTATGAACACTGAAGCTTTCTTT,CASRAGGSMNTEAFF
TRBV9,-,TRBJ2-2,TRBD2,TGTGCCAGCAGCGCCGGGACTAGCGGGAGCACCGGGGAGCTGTTTTTT,CASSAGTSGSTGELFF
TRBV11-2,-,TRBJ1-6,-,TGTGCCAGCAGCTTATCGGGGGGAAATTCACCCCTCCACTTT,CASSLSGGNSPLHF
TRBV4-3,-,TRBJ2-5,TRBD2,TGCGCCAGCAGCCAAGTTGCGGGGGGGCCGGGGGAGACCCAGTACTTC,CASSQVAGGPGETQYF
TRBV19,-,TRBJ1-5,TRBD1,TGTGCCAGTAGTATACCCGGGACAGGGAGGTTGAATCAGCCCCAGCATTTT,CASSIPGTGRLNQPQHF
TRBV9,-,TRBJ1-2,-,TGTGCCAGCAGCCATCTCACGGGCGAGGGAGGCTACACCTTC,CASSHLTGEGGYTF
TRBV27,-,TRBJ1-5,TRBD1,TGTGCCAGCAGCGGGGACAGGATGGGGCAGCCCCAGCATTTT,CASSGDRMGQPQHF
TRBV6-1,-,TRBJ1-2,-,TGTGCCAGCAGTGAACCAGAGACTTATGGCTACACCTTC,CASSEPETYGYTF
TRBV15,few,TRBJ2-5,-,TGTGCCACCAGCAGAGGACGGGGGTTTGGAGAGACCCAGTACTTC,CATSRGRGFGETQYF